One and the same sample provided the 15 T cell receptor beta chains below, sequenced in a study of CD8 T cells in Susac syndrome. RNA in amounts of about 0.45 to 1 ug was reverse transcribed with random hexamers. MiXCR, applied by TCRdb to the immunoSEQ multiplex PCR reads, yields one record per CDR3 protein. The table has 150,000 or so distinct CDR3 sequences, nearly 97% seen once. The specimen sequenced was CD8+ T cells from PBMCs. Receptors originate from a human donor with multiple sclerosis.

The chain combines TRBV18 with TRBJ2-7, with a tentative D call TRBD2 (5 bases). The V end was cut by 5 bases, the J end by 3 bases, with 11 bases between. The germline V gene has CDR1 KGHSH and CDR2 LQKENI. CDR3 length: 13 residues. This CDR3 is CASSEGSFYEQYV. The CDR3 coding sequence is TGTGCCAGCTCAGAGGGCTCATTCTACGAGCAGTACGTC.

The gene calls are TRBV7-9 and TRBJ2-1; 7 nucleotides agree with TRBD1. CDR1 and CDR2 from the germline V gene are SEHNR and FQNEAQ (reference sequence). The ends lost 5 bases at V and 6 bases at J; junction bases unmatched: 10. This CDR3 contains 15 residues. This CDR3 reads CASSPLTGVRNEQFF. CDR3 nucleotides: TGTGCCAGCAGCCCTCTCACAGGGGTGCGCAATGAGCAGTTCTTC.

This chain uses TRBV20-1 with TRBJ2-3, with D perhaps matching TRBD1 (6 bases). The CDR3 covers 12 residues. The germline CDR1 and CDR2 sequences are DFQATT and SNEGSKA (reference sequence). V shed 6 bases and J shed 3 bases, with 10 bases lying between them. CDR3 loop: CSAEGTTDTQYF. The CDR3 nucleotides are TGCAGTGCCGAGGGGACAACAGATACGCAGTATTTT.

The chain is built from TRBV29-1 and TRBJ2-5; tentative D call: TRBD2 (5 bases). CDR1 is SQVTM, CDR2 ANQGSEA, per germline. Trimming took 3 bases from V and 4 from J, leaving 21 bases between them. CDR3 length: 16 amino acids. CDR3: CSVEGFRGAQIETQYF. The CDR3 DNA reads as TGCAGCGTTGAGGGGTTCCGGGGAGCACAGATAGAGACCCAGTACTTC.

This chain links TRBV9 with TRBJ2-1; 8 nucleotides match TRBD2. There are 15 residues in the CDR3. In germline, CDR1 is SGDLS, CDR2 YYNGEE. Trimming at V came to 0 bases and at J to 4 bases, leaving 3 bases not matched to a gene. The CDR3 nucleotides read TGTGCCAGCAGCGTAGAGGCTAGCGGGTACAATGAGCAGTTCTTC. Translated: CASSVEASGYNEQFF.

CDR3 protein: CASSQGILYEQYF. The DNA for the CDR3 is TGTGCCAGCAGCCAAGGGATTCTCTACGAGCAGTACTTC. The chain recombines TRBV14 with TRBJ2-7, with no clear D. The germline V and J ends were trimmed by 1 base and 3 bases, with 7 bases remaining between them. The CDR3 spans 13 residues. Germline values: CDR1 SGHDN, CDR2 FVKESK.

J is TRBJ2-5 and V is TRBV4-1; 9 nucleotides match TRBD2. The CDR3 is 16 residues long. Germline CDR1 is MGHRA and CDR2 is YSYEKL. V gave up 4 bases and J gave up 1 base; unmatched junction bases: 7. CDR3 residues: CASSRGSGGSQETQYF. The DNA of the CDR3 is TGCGCCAGCAGCCGGGGCAGCGGGGGGTCCCAAGAGACCCAGTACTTC.

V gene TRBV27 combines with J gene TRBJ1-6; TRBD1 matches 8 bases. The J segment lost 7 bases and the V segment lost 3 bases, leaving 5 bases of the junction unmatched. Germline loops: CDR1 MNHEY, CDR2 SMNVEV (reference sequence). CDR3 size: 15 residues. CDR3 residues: CASSFAGTGNSPLHF. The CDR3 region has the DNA TGTGCCAGCAGTTTCGCCGGGACAGGCAATTCACCCCTCCACTTT.

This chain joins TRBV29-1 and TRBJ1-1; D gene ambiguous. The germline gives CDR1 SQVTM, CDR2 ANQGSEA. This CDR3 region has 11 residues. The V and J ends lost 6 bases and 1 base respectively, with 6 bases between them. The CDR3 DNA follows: TGCAGCGTAGGACGGAACACTGAAGCTTTCTTT. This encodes CSVGRNTEAFF.

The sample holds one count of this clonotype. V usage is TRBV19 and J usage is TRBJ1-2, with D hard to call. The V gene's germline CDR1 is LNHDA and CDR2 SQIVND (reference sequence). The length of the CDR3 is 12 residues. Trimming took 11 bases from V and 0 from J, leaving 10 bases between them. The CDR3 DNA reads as TGTGCCTCGGAGACAACTAACTATGGCTACACCTTC. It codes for CASETTNYGYTF.

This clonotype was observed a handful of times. CDR3 nucleotides: TGTGCCAGCAGCCTCGACTCGGGGGGCACTGAAGCTTTCTTT. This codes for CASSLDSGGTEAFF. The gene calls are TRBV6-5 and TRBJ1-1; the D gene is possibly TRBD1 (5 bases). This CDR3 is 14 amino acids long. Germline V gene data show CDR1 as MNHEY and CDR2 as SVGAGI. The ends were cut back, 6 bases at V and 4 bases at J, with 15 bases in the middle.

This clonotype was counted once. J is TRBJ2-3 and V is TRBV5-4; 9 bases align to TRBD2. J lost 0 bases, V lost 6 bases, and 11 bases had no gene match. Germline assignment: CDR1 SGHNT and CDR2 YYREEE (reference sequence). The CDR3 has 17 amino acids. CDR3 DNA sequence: TGTGCCAGCACCCCACCGCTAGCGGGGTCTAGCACAGATACGCAGTATTTT. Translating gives CASTPPLAGSSTDTQYF.

The CDR3 nucleotides read TGTGCCAGCAGCTTGGCCGGCGCACCGTGGGAGCAGTACTTC. Translating it yields CASSLAGAPWEQYF. The chain couples TRBV5-6 to TRBJ2-7; D is unclear. Germline CDR1 reads SGHDT; CDR2 reads YYEEEE. The CDR3 is made up of 14 amino acids. Between the trimmed V and J ends, which lost 0 bases and 7 bases, there was a span of 14 bases. Supplemented by reference TRBV5-6 and TRBJ2-7, the full variable domain reads DAGVTQSPTHLIKTRGQQVTLRCSPKSGHDTVSWYQQALGQGPQFIFQYYEEEERQRGNFPDRFSGHQFPNYSSELNVNALLLGDSALYLCASSLAGAPWEQYFGPGTRLTVT.

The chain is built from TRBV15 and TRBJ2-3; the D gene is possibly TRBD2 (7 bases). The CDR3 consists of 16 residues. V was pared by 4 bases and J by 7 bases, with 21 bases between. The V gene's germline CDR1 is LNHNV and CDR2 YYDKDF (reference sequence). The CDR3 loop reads CATSTRTAGARYTQYF. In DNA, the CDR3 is TGTGCCACCAGCACCCGGACGGCGGGGGCAAGGTATACGCAGTATTTT. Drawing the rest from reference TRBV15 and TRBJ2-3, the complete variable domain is DAMVIQNPRYQVTQFGKPVTLSCSQTLNHNVMYWYQQKSSQAPKLLFHYYDKDFNNEADTPDNFQSRRPNTSFCFLDIRSPGLGDTAMYLCATSTRTAGARYTQYFGPGTRLTVL.

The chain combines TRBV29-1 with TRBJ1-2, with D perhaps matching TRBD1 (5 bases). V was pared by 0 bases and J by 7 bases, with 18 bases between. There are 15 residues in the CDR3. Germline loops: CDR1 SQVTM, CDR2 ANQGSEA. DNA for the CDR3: TGCAGCGTTGAAGATCGGGACGTCCTGATGAGTGGCTACACCTTC. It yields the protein CSVEDRDVLMSGYTF.